These T cell receptor beta chains were read from a single sample in a study of blood T cell repertoires in COVID-19. Clones were read by immunoSEQ multiplex PCR, and TCRdb kept only the in-frame ones, dropping some. The repertoire holds more than 65,000 clones, with 70% to 90% as singletons. The sample consisted of peripheral blood. The source is a woman of 80 years or more with active or convalescent COVID-19. CDR3s include the opening cysteine and the closing phenylalanine or tryptophan. A D gene is named only where the DNA matches it firmly. Some rows mark clone size as missing; the rest say once, few, many or name a class of expanded clone.

V gene	D gene	clone size	CDR3 length	J gene	CDR3 DNA	CDR3 protein
TRBV7-3	-	-	13	TRBJ2-3	TGTGCCAGCAGCTTAACCCTGGGAGGCGCGCAGTATTTT	CASSLTLGGAQYF
TRBV6-2/TRBV6-3	TRBD2	-	18	TRBJ2-3	TGTGCCAGCAGTTCACTACTAGCGGGAGGCCGAATCACAGATACGCAGTATTTT	CASSSLLAGGRITDTQYF
TRBV28	-	few	15	TRBJ2-2	TGTGCCAGCAGTGGCCTCCAGGGCGTCCCCGGGGAGCTGTTTTTT	CASSGLQGVPGELFF
TRBV10-3	TRBD2	-	16	TRBJ2-2	TGTGCCATCAAATTGGGACTAGCGGGAGGAACCGGGGAGCTGTTTTTT	CAIKLGLAGGTGELFF
TRBV27	TRBD2	-	15	TRBJ2-1	TGTGCCACCTCGATATTGACTAGCGGGGGTAATGAGCAGTTCTTC	CATSILTSGGNEQFF
TRBV4-2	-	-	15	TRBJ2-5	TGTGCCAGCAGCCAAGTTGGGGGGGGCTTGGGGACCCAGTACTTC	CASSQVGGGLGTQYF
TRBV5-1	-	-	14	TRBJ2-5	TGCGCCAGCGGCCCCCCCGGGGATCGGGAGACCCAGTACTTC	CASGPPGDRETQYF
TRBV10-3	TRBD1	-	14	TRBJ1-1	TGTGCCATCAAAGAGACAGGGGGCAACACTGAAGCTTTCTTT	CAIKETGGNTEAFF
TRBV11-3	TRBD2	-	15	TRBJ2-5	TGTGCCAGCAGCCCGACTAGCGGGAGTTTGGAGACCCAGTACTTC	CASSPTSGSLETQYF
TRBV20-1	TRBD2	-	13	TRBJ2-7	TGCAGTGCTAGTAGCGGGGGGGGATACGAGCAGTACTTC	CSASSGGGYEQYF
TRBV21-1	-	-	18	TRBJ2-7	TGTGCCAGCAGCAATAAGATAGTGACAGGTGTTGGGGCCTACGAGCAGTACTTC	CASSNKIVTGVGAYEQYF
TRBV28	-	-	12	TRBJ1-2	TGTGCCAGCAGTCCCGGGGACTATGGCTACACCTTC	CASSPGDYGYTF
TRBV9	-	-	14	TRBJ1-3	TGTGCCAGCAGCGTCGGTCGCTCTGGAAACACCATATATTTT	CASSVGRSGNTIYF
TRBV9	TRBD1	-	13	TRBJ1-6	TGTGCCAGCAGCGGCAACAGGGGGGCACCCCTCCACTTT	CASSGNRGAPLHF
TRBV9	TRBD1	-	15	TRBJ2-1	TGTGCCAGCAACGAACCAGGGGGTCGCTACAATGAGCAGTTCTTC	CASNEPGGRYNEQFF
TRBV2	TRBD2	-	15	TRBJ2-1	TGTGCCAGCAGGGGGGGGACTTACTCCTACAATGAGCAGTTCTTC	CASRGGTYSYNEQFF
TRBV27	-	-	15	TRBJ1-1	TGTGCCAGCAGTTTATCGAACAGGGTGTGGACTGAAGCTTTCTTT	CASSLSNRVWTEAFF
TRBV5-1	-	-	12	TRBJ1-1	TGCGCCAGCAGCTTTGTGGGCGTCGAAGCTTTCTTT	CASSFVGVEAFF
TRBV18	TRBD2	-	13	TRBJ2-3	TGTGCCAGCTCACCAGGGAGGGAGGATACGCAGTATTTT	CASSPGREDTQYF
TRBV7-6	-	-	14	TRBJ1-3	TGTGCCAGCAGCTTGAACTACGCCTCAAACACCATATATTTT	CASSLNYASNTIYF
TRBV5-1	-	-	16	TRBJ2-3	TGCGCCAGCAGCGCGGCGCGTAGCGGGACAGCAGATACGCAGTATTTT	CASSAARSGTADTQYF
TRBV28	-	once	13	TRBJ2-1	TGTGCCAGCAGTTTCTATCGGTACAATGAGCAGTTCTTC	CASSFYRYNEQFF
TRBV2	TRBD2	few	15	TRBJ2-3	TGTGCCAGCAGGGAGGGACTAGGGCGCACAGATACGCAGTATTTT	CASREGLGRTDTQYF
TRBV5-4	TRBD2	-	14	TRBJ2-5	TGTGCCAGCAGAACTAGCGGGGGGGGAGAGACCCAGTACTTC	CASRTSGGGETQYF